Below, 21 T cell receptor beta chains from the same sample are listed, as sequenced in a study of T cells in Graves' hyperthyroidism and ophthalmopathy. There were TCR beta CDR3 regions amplified from RNA transcripts. The TCR CDR3 was amplified in a first-round RT-PCR using the HTBI primer set. TCRdb reanalysed the multiplex PCR reads using MiXCR and keeps one entry per CDR3 protein. The data contain about 520,000 distinct CDR3 sequences, approximately 25% of them singletons. The sequencing sample was made of blood. The origin of the receptors is a woman in her 30s with Graves' ophthalmopathy.

In its sample, this clonotype was seen once. The chain has TRBV6-1 and TRBJ2-2; 12 positions match TRBD1. In germline, CDR1 is MNHNS, CDR2 SASEGT. CDR3 size: 17 residues. The V and J ends lost 6 bases and 2 bases, in that order; junction bases with no gene match: 7. This CDR3 is CASSPGTGGVNTGELFF. DNA of the CDR3: TGTGCCAGCAGCCCCGGGACAGGGGGCGTTAACACCGGGGAGCTGTTTTTT.

The gene calls are TRBV2 and TRBJ1-5, with a weak D call TRBD1 (6 bases). Trimming took off 3 bases at V and 0 bases at J, with 15 bases between the two ends. Germline lookup yields CDR1 SNHLY and CDR2 FYNNEI. This CDR3 has 17 amino acids. The CDR3 DNA is TGTGCCAGCAGTGAGGGGTTTGGACAGTATAGCAATCAGCCCCAGCATTTT. This gives the protein CASSEGFGQYSNQPQHF.

This clonotype turned up a few times. The chain couples TRBV18 to TRBJ1-1; tentative D call: TRBD1 (5 bases). Germline CDR1 reads KGHSH; CDR2 reads LQKENI. This CDR3 is 14 amino acids long. Trimming cost V 4 bases and J 1 base, with 10 bases left between them. Here the CDR3 reads CASSRDSSNTEAFF. CDR3 DNA: TGTGCCAGCTCACGGGACTCCTCGAACACTGAAGCTTTCTTT.

The V gene is TRBV6-4, the J gene TRBJ2-7, with TRBD2 matching 7 bases. The CDR3 runs to 16 residues. Germline CDR1 and CDR2: MRHNA and SNTAGT. V was clipped by 5 bases and J by 6 bases; unmatched bases: 16. CDR3 bases: TGTGCCAGCAGTAGACTAGCCGGGGAGGGAGGTAGCGAGCAGTACTTC. It specifies CASSRLAGEGGSEQYF.

The rearrangement joins TRBV27 to TRBJ2-7; no clear D. V lost 9 bases and J lost 3, with 6 bases in between. Germline-derived CDR1 and CDR2 are MNHEY and SMNVEV (reference sequence). This CDR3 has 10 amino acids. The CDR3 DNA follows: TGTGCCAGTCCGCTCTACGAGCAGTACTTC. This encodes CASPLYEQYF.

This clonotype was counted a few times. This sequence joins TRBV6-1 and TRBJ1-2, with D perhaps TRBD1 (6 bases). The germline V and J ends were trimmed by 7 bases and 4 bases, with 19 bases remaining between them. The CDR3 is 15 amino acids. The germline CDR1 and CDR2 sequences are MNHNS and SASEGT. The CDR3: CASKKTGVLTYGYTF. The DNA for the CDR3 is TGTGCCAGCAAAAAGACAGGAGTCTTAACCTATGGCTACACCTTC.

This clonotype was observed a few times. The rearrangement joins TRBV9 to TRBJ1-1, with unresolved D. Germline V gene sequence: CDR1 SGDLS, CDR2 YYNGEE. The CDR3 is 14 amino acids. V was clipped by 0 bases and J by 1 base, with 7 bases between them. This CDR3 reads CASSVVGTNTEAFF. The DNA for the CDR3 is TGTGCCAGCAGCGTAGTTGGAACGAACACTGAAGCTTTCTTT.

This clonotype was seen many times. V usage is TRBV7-9 and J usage is TRBJ2-5; no definite D call. Germline lookup yields CDR1 SEHNR and CDR2 FQNEAQ (reference sequence). Trimming took off 2 bases at V and 4 bases at J, with 8 bases between the two ends. The CDR3 runs 13 residues. The CDR3 DNA is TGTGCCAGCAGCTTACTGAGCCGAGAGACCCAGTACTTC. It encodes CASSLLSRETQYF. The whole variable domain, filled in from reference TRBV7-9 and TRBJ2-5, reads DTGVSQNPRHKITKRGQNVTFRCDPISEHNRLYWYRQTLGQGPEFLTYFQNEAQLEKSRLLSDRFSAERPKGSFSTLEIQRTEQGDSAMYLCASSLLSRETQYFGPGTRLLVL.

This clonotype has a count of ten or more. The V call is TRBV5-4, the J call TRBJ2-5; perhaps TRBD1 as D (6 bases). The germline V gene has CDR1 SGHNT and CDR2 YYREEE (reference sequence). This CDR3 spans 14 amino acids. V gave up 1 base and J gave up 1 base, with 8 bases separating them. The DNA of the CDR3 is TGTGCCAGCAGCTTGCAGGGGACCCAAGAGACCCAGTACTTC. Protein: CASSLQGTQETQYF.

J is TRBJ1-2 and V is TRBV3-1; D may be TRBD1 (6 bases). V lost 2 bases, J lost 3 bases, and 13 bases lay in between. CDR1 LGHDT and CDR2 YNNKEL come from the germline V gene (reference sequence). CDR3 size: 15 residues. CDR3 DNA: TGTGCCAGCAGCCAAACTGGACAGTCGTACTATGGCTACACCTTC. This translates into CASSQTGQSYYGYTF.

V and J are TRBV28 and TRBJ2-2; 9 bases match TRBD2. With V trimmed by 6 bases and J by 6 bases, 14 bases remained unmatched. The CDR3 spans 17 residues. Germline-derived CDR1 and CDR2 are MDHEN and SYDVKM. CDR3 in amino acids: CASSSVFSGGPSGELFF. The DNA of the CDR3 is TGTGCCAGCAGCTCTGTTTTTAGCGGGGGCCCATCCGGGGAGCTGTTTTTT. The whole variable domain, filled in from reference TRBV28 and TRBJ2-2, reads DVKVTQSSRYLVKRTGEKVFLECVQDMDHENMFWYRQDPGLGLRLIYFSYDVKMKEKGDIPEGYSVSREKKERFSLILESASTNQTSMYLCASSSVFSGGPSGELFFGEGSRLTVL.

At least ten counts were recorded for this clonotype. The rearrangement joins TRBV5-1 to TRBJ1-2, with D hard to call. This CDR3 has 14 residues. Between the trimmed V and J ends, which lost 0 bases and 3 bases, there was a span of 9 bases. Germline V CDR1 and CDR2: SGHRS, YFSETQ. The CDR3 loop reads CASSLGGGHYGYTF. CDR3 coding DNA: TGCGCCAGCAGCTTGGGAGGAGGGCACTATGGCTACACCTTC.

This clonotype was counted between two and nine times. The V gene is TRBV27, the J gene TRBJ2-4; TRBD2 agrees at 7 bases. Trimming removed 4 bases from V and 8 bases from J; junction bases left unmatched: 8. The CDR3 has 14 residues. In germline, CDR1 is MNHEY, CDR2 SMNVEV (reference sequence). This CDR3 reads CASSSLRGGDIQYF. The DNA of the CDR3 is TGTGCCAGCAGTTCCCTTCGCGGGGGTGACATTCAGTACTTC.

This clonotype turned up a few times. The V and J genes are TRBV20-1 and TRBJ2-2, with D perhaps matching TRBD2 (6 bases). V was trimmed by 3 bases and J by 0 bases, leaving 11 bases between them. The CDR3 length is 15 residues. The germline CDR1 and CDR2 sequences are DFQATT and SNEGSKA (reference sequence). This CDR3 is CSASGGKSNTGELFF. The CDR3 bases are TGCAGTGCTAGCGGGGGAAAATCGAACACCGGGGAGCTGTTTTTT.

This clonotype was observed many times. The chain carries TRBV27 and TRBJ2-2; 7 nucleotides line up with TRBD1. V trimming: 7 bases; J trimming: 4 bases; junction bases outside the gene matches: 9. Looked up from germline, CDR1 is MNHEY and CDR2 is SMNVEV (reference sequence). CDR3 length: 15 amino acids. The CDR3 spells CASTLQGVGTGELFF. The CDR3, as DNA: TGTGCCAGCACTCTGCAGGGGGTAGGCACCGGGGAGCTGTTTTTT.

This clonotype was seen at least ten times. CDR3 nucleotide sequence: TGTGCCAGCTCGGGAGGGGTCTCTGGGGCCAACGTCCTGACTTTC. As protein: CASSGGVSGANVLTF. V usage is TRBV12-3 or TRBV12-4 and J usage is TRBJ2-6; 8 positions agree with TRBD2. CDR3 length: 15 amino acids. V lost 8 bases to trimming and J lost 0 bases; unmatched junction nucleotides: 3.

This clonotype showed up many times. The chain carries TRBV29-1 and TRBJ1-2, with D unresolved. With 4 bases removed from V and 5 bases from J, the gap between germline ends came to 8 bases. The CDR3 extends over 11 amino acids. Per germline, CDR1 SQVTM and CDR2 ANQGSEA. The CDR3 region is CSVVDTYGYTF. The CDR3, as DNA: TGCAGCGTTGTAGACACATATGGCTACACCTTC.

In this sample, this clonotype turned up many times. This chain links TRBV19 with TRBJ2-7; D is possibly TRBD1 (5 bases). This CDR3 has 14 residues. CDR1 is LNHDA, CDR2 SQIVND, per germline (reference sequence). V lost 9 bases and J lost 0, with 15 bases in between. The CDR3 here is CASQESGISYEQYF. The CDR3 region has the DNA TGTGCCAGCCAGGAGTCAGGGATCTCCTACGAGCAGTACTTC.

Notes on this clonotype: One end of the junction does not line up with germline, which may come from a read error. The V and J genes are TRBV12-3 or TRBV12-4 and TRBJ2-5; 7 positions agree with TRBD2. The CDR3 is made up of 15 amino acids. The CDR3 bases are TGTGCCGGCAGTTTCAGCCTAGCGGATCAAGAGACCCAGTACTTC. Translating it yields CAGSFSLADQETQYF.

This clonotype was found many times. The J gene is TRBJ2-7, the V gene TRBV6-1; D may correspond to TRBD1 or TRBD2 (5 bases each). The germline V gene has CDR1 MNHNS and CDR2 SASEGT. There are 14 residues in the CDR3. Trimming shortened V by 2 bases and J by 4 bases, and 12 bases separated the two germline ends. CDR3 residues: CASSEPGPEYEQYF. In DNA, the CDR3 is TGTGCCAGCAGTGAACCGGGACCGGAGTACGAGCAGTACTTC.

This rearrangement joins TRBV15 to TRBJ1-5; TRBD1 aligns across 11 bases. Trimming at V came to 5 bases and at J to 5 bases, leaving 14 bases not matched to a gene. This CDR3 region has 18 residues. CDR1 and CDR2 (germline): LNHNV, YYDKDF (reference sequence). The CDR3 here is CATSPGTGGSNLDQPQHF. CDR3 in DNA: TGTGCCACCAGCCCCGGGACAGGGGGGAGTAACCTAGATCAGCCCCAGCATTTT.